The following is a TCR beta chain sequence with its context. Study processing details: Nucleated cell number was recorded as an estimate derived from reference gene primer amplification. The table came from immunoSEQ multiplex PCR; TCRdb's copy has only in-frame clones and leaves some out. V and J calls and clone size come straight from that table; D and trimming were deduced from the DNA. The sample has roughly 90,000 clones; roughly 80% are singletons. The data derive from a study of blood T cell repertoires in COVID-19. Study summary: Collection of acute and convalescent COVID-19 samples took place in the United States, Italy and Spain. The cDNA or gDNA used as material had been derived from T cells, B-cell-depleted T cells, or PBMCs.

Per the germline V gene, CDR1 is LNHDA and CDR2 is SQIVND (reference sequence). The CDR3 runs 16 residues. The V and J ends lost 3 bases and 1 base, in that order; junction bases with no gene match: 7. The receptor was isolated from a woman in her sixties or seventies with acute or convalescent COVID-19. The chain links TRBV19 to TRBJ2-3; 7 bases are shared with TRBD1. The source material was peripheral blood. CDR3 protein: CASSIPTTGGTDTQYF. Written as DNA, the CDR3 is TGTGCCAGTAGTATCCCAACTACAGGGGGCACAGATACGCAGTATTTT.